This T cell receptor (beta chain) appears in the sequencing data of a study of T cell responses to AZD1222 COVID-19 vaccine. On the study more broadly: Timing groups of about 4 and about 12 weeks for second doses were pooled.

Points on this clone: The antigen is not known.

CDR1 is LNHDA, CDR2 SQIVND, per germline (reference sequence). The CDR3 totals 15 residues. V lost 2 bases, J lost 1 base, and 11 bases lay in between. Study results and limitations: Repertoires were obtained only post-peak T cell response. Only five to seven AZD1222 recipients tested seropositive at baseline. It should be noted that donors were predominantly white British and more often female, and clonal diversity was possibly underestimated.

The assay was immunoSEQ multiplex PCR, and TCRdb's table has in-frame clones only and misses some. Altogether 110,000 to 150,000 clones are present, roughly 93% being singletons, with the ten largest covering over 4%. The input for sequencing was peripheral blood, taken on day 0 of AZD1222 vaccination. The chain combines TRBV19 with TRBJ1-1; maybe TRBD1 (5 bases). This clonotype was sampled from an adult in good health. The CDR3 loop is CASSIYGAPNTEAFF. The CDR3 coding sequence is TGTGCCAGTAGTATATACGGGGCGCCGAACACTGAAGCTTTCTTT.